A single sample is the source of the 12 T cell receptor beta chains below, sequenced in a study of blood T cell repertoires in COVID-19. Sequencing was performed with immunoSEQ multiplex PCR; in TCRdb, only in-frame clones are kept and a portion is missing. The table records about 180,000 clones, 80% to 90% of them present only once. Material for sequencing was peripheral blood. Receptors originate from a man over 45 with active or convalescent COVID-19.

The rearrangement uses TRBV5-1 and TRBJ1-3; TRBD1 aligns across 7 bases. V shed 4 bases, J shed 4 bases, and the junction held 8 bases outside the gene matches. From germline, CDR1 is SGHRS and CDR2 YFSETQ. This CDR3 spans 15 amino acids. The CDR3 DNA reads TGCGCCAGCAGCCTAGGGGGCGCGGGAGGAAACACCATATATTTT. Residues: CASSLGGAGGNTIYF.

This chain uses TRBV7-9 with TRBJ1-2; D call uncertain. Germline V gene sequence: CDR1 SEHNR, CDR2 FQNEAQ (reference sequence). V dropped 1 base and J dropped 6 bases, with 9 bases sitting between them. The CDR3 is 13 residues long. The CDR3: CASSLGVGDGYTF. The CDR3 DNA sequence: TGTGCCAGCAGCTTAGGAGTGGGAGATGGCTACACCTTC.

This clone was picked up a small number of times. J is TRBJ1-4 and V is TRBV30; no clear D gene. CDR1 and CDR2 from the germline V gene are GTSNPN and SVGIG (reference sequence). The CDR3 spans 12 residues. Trimming left V 0 bases short and J 7 bases short, with 6 bases between. The CDR3 sequence: CAWSVLREKLFF. The CDR3, as DNA: TGTGCCTGGAGTGTACTCCGTGAAAAACTGTTTTTT.

CDR3 loop: CATSAATGGDNEQFF. CDR3 nucleotide sequence: TGTGCCACCAGTGCTGCGACAGGGGGGGACAATGAGCAGTTCTTC. The chain combines TRBV24-1 with TRBJ2-1, with 9 bases lining up with TRBD1. CDR1 KGHDR and CDR2 SFDVKD come from the germline V gene. CDR3 length equals 15 residues. Trimming cost V 5 bases and J 5 bases; bases outside gene matches: 6.

The rearrangement links TRBV11-1 to TRBJ1-1; D not resolved. This CDR3 has 13 amino acids. CDR1 SGHAT and CDR2 FQDESV come from the germline V gene (reference sequence). V shed 5 bases and J shed 5 bases, with 12 bases lying between them. The CDR3 coding sequence is TGTGCCAGCAGCCCACCGGGGTATACTGAAGCTTTCTTT. As protein: CASSPPGYTEAFF.

This chain uses TRBV25-1 with TRBJ1-6; D possibly corresponds to TRBD1 (5 bases). The CDR3 contains 14 residues. Germline V gives CDR1 MGHDK, CDR2 SYGVNS. The V gene lost 3 bases and the J gene lost 10 bases, with 13 bases spanning the gap. CDR3 bases: TGTGCCAGCAGTGAGACGGGGGACCGATCACCCCTCCACTTT. This encodes CASSETGDRSPLHF.

This clone was detected only a few times. The genes are TRBV5-1 and TRBJ2-2; D is perhaps TRBD1 (6 bases). The CDR3 runs 16 residues. The V end was cut by 3 bases, the J end by 1 base, with 13 bases between. CDR1 and CDR2 (germline): SGHRS, YFSETQ. Here the CDR3 reads CASSSQGTMNTGELFF. CDR3 coding DNA: TGCGCCAGCAGCTCCCAGGGGACAATGAACACCGGGGAGCTGTTTTTT.

This chain links TRBV28 with TRBJ1-4; the match to TRBD1 covers 7 bases. The germline gives CDR1 MDHEN, CDR2 SYDVKM. This CDR3 has 15 amino acids. The trim removed 5 bases at V and 4 bases at J, leaving 7 bases unmatched. CDR3 DNA: TGTGCCAGCAGTAACCCGGGACAGATTAATGAAAAACTGTTTTTT. Amino acids: CASSNPGQINEKLFF.

The rearrangement links TRBV10-1 to TRBJ2-5; tentatively, D is TRBD1 (6 bases). Trimming left V 2 bases short and J 2 bases short, with 9 bases between. CDR1 and CDR2 from the germline V gene are WNHNN and SYGVQD (reference sequence). This CDR3 is 14 amino acids long. The CDR3 is CASSESGTQETQYF. DNA of the CDR3: TGCGCCAGCAGTGAGAGTGGGACACAAGAGACCCAGTACTTC.

V is TRBV24-1 and J is TRBJ2-3, with 8 bases aligning to TRBD2. This CDR3 contains 16 residues. Trimming took 4 bases from V and 5 from J; bases not matched to a gene: 10. Germline values: CDR1 KGHDR, CDR2 SFDVKD. CDR3 amino acids: CATSDQTAGEVDTQYF. For the CDR3, the DNA is TGTGCCACCAGTGACCAGACAGCGGGAGAAGTAGATACGCAGTATTTT.

This sequence joins TRBV27 and TRBJ2-1, with 14 bases lining up with TRBD2. This CDR3 is 15 amino acids long. The trim removed 2 bases at V and 7 bases at J, leaving 1 base unmatched. Germline V gene data show CDR1 as MNHEY and CDR2 as SMNVEV (reference sequence). The chain's CDR3 is CASSLRTSGRNEQFF. CDR3 DNA sequence: TGTGCCAGCAGTTTAAGGACTAGCGGGAGGAATGAGCAGTTCTTC.

The rearrangement joins TRBV5-4 to TRBJ2-4; 8 positions match TRBD1. Germline lookup yields CDR1 SGHNT and CDR2 YYREEE (reference sequence). Losses at the gene ends were 4 bases for V and 9 bases for J; bases not matched to a gene: 9. This CDR3 contains 14 residues. The CDR3 loop is CASSRGQGGGIQYF. In DNA, the CDR3 is TGTGCCAGCAGCCGTGGACAGGGCGGAGGCATTCAGTACTTC.